The following is a T cell receptor (beta chain) sequence with its context. Its antigen is still unknown. This record comes from a study of T cells in Graves' hyperthyroidism and ophthalmopathy. Study information: The blood sample was taken at first diagnosis, before treatment began.

Stable disease denoted Graves' hyperthyroidism without ophthalmopathy progression within 18 months. Diagnoses were made from clinical symptoms, serum measures (thyroxine and TRAb), thyroid ultrasound and orbital computed tomography. V lost 4 bases to trimming and J lost 6 bases, with 13 bases between them. The CDR3 consists of 14 residues. The germline V gene encodes CDR1 SGHRS and CDR2 YFSETQ. Whole-study results and caveats: Clonotypes that were expanded in thyroid above 0.001 mostly appeared in blood too.

Amplification yielded TCR beta CDR3 regions, with RNA transcripts as the source. The TCR CDR3 first-round RT-PCR relied on the HTBI primer set. TCRdb redid the calling of the multiplex PCR reads with MiXCR, one entry per CDR3 protein. The table has approximately 530,000 distinct CDR3 sequences, 15% to 20% seen once. Sample: blood. The TCR originated in a woman between 18 and 30 years old with Graves' hyperthyroidism. The gene calls are TRBV5-1 and TRBJ1-4, with D maybe TRBD1 (6 bases). The CDR3 protein is CASSLRGLDEKLFF. CDR3 sequence (DNA): TGCGCCAGCAGCCTCAGGGGATTGGATGAAAAACTGTTTTTT.